Below are 32 T cell receptor beta chains sequenced from a single sample in a study of tumor-infiltrating lymphocytes in primary liver carcinoma. Starting material of roughly 0.45 ug total RNA yielded TCR beta cDNA via a constant-region primer. Library construction for TCR beta comprised three nested multiplex PCR rounds performed with slightly modified ARM-PCR. PCR rounds one and two used TRBV1-TRBV30 forward primers with a C-beta reverse primer for around 11 cycles each. TCRdb re-derived calls from the multiplex PCR reads in MiXCR, one entry per CDR3 protein. The table includes around 190,000 distinct CDR3 sequences, around four fifths detected once. Between about 17 and 34 mg of unsorted bulk tissue served as the source from which RNA and DNA were co-extracted. The sequenced material came from tumor tissue from primary liver carcinoma. Receptors originate from a man aged 35-49 years with primary liver carcinoma and hepatitis B virus infection.

A remark on this clonotype: A much larger clone lies a single base off, so this may be a read error. The V gene is TRBV5-1, the J gene TRBJ1-3; no reliable D call. The CDR3 has 14 amino acids. In germline, CDR1 is SGHRS, CDR2 YFSETQ. The CDR3 sequence: CASSLGDAGNTICF. The CDR3, as DNA: TGCGCCAGCAGCTTGGGAGACGCTGGAAACACCATATGTTTT.

This clonotype has more than one count but fewer than ten. The rearrangement links TRBV20-1 to TRBJ1-1; 12 bases are a match to TRBD1. Germline trimming cut 5 bases from V and 1 base from J; bases unmatched to any gene: 5. Per the germline V gene, CDR1 is DFQATT and CDR2 is SNEGSKA (reference sequence). This CDR3 contains 15 residues. Here the CDR3 reads CSASPGQGANTEAFF. The DNA for the CDR3 is TGCAGTGCTTCCCCGGGACAGGGGGCGAACACTGAAGCTTTCTTT.

Turning to this clonotype: Being one base from a much bigger clone, this may be a read error. The chain employs TRBV18 and TRBJ1-4; D not certain. Germline V lookup: CDR1 KGHSH, CDR2 LQKENI. The CDR3 is 13 residues long. The CDR3 reads CANSRNWDEKLFF. CDR3 bases: TGTGCCAACTCACGTAACTGGGATGAAAAACTGTTTTTT.

This clonotype was detected ten times or more. The CDR3 DNA reads as TGTGCCAGCAGCCAAGCTTTACAGGGGGCAACAGATACGCAGTATTTT. Residues: CASSQALQGATDTQYF. J is TRBJ2-3 and V is TRBV5-4; TRBD1 aligns across 9 bases. Trimming cost V 4 bases and J 3 bases; bases outside gene matches: 9. The CDR3 contains 16 residues. Germline V gene sequence: CDR1 SGHNT, CDR2 YYREEE (reference sequence).

V gene TRBV4-3 combines with J gene TRBJ2-6; TRBD1 is a possible D gene (6 bases). In germline, CDR1 is LGHNA, CDR2 YSLEER. Trimming shortened V by 7 bases and J by 2 bases, and 12 bases separated the two germline ends. This CDR3 contains 15 residues. Here the CDR3 reads CASNQGRPGANVLTF. The CDR3 DNA reads as TGCGCCAGCAACCAGGGGAGACCTGGGGCCAACGTCCTGACTTTC.

A remark on this clonotype: A junction end diverges from the germline sequence, so it may reflect a read error. The V call is TRBV4-1, the J call TRBJ2-2, with D possibly being TRBD1 or TRBD2 (5 bases each). CDR1 MGHRA and CDR2 YSYEKL come from the germline V gene. This CDR3 contains 15 residues. The CDR3 loop reads CASSPGAVNTGEPFF. DNA of the CDR3: TGCGCCAGCAGCCCCGGGGCCGTTAACACCGGGGAGCCGTTTTTT.

This chain joins TRBV28 and TRBJ2-4; D may be TRBD1 or TRBD2 (5 bases each). Trimming took off 10 bases at V and 1 base at J, with 14 bases between the two ends. Germline V gives CDR1 MDHEN, CDR2 SYDVKM. This CDR3 contains 14 residues. In DNA form, the CDR3 reads TGTGCCAACAGAGGGGCGGTGGCCAAAAACATTCAGTACTTC. Protein sequence: CANRGAVAKNIQYF.

The sample holds many counts of this clonotype. J is TRBJ1-4 and V is TRBV30; the match to TRBD1 covers 8 bases. CDR1 and CDR2 (germline): GTSNPN, SVGIG (reference sequence). Losses at the gene ends were 0 bases for V and 10 bases for J; bases not matched to a gene: 7. This CDR3 has 14 residues. CDR3 DNA sequence: TGTGCCTGGAGTGTAGGACAGGGCCGGGGAAAACTGTTTTTT. Protein sequence: CAWSVGQGRGKLFF.

With regard to this clonotype: An end of the junction differs from the germline gene, which may be a read error. CDR3 residues: CASSPRVVDSFNERFF. CDR3 coding DNA: TGTGCCAGCAGCCCCCGGGTGGTGGACTCCTTCAATGAGCGGTTCTTC. The chain links TRBV11-1 to TRBJ2-1; D is possibly TRBD2 (5 bases). This CDR3 spans 16 amino acids. The V gene's germline CDR1 is SGHAT and CDR2 FQDESV (reference sequence). The variable domain in full, completed from reference TRBV11-1 and TRBJ2-1, reads EAEVAQSPRYKITEKSQAVAFWCDPISGHATLYWYRQILGQGPELLVQFQDESVVDDSQLPKDRFSAERLKGVDSTLKIQPAELGDSAMYLCASSPRVVDSFNERFFGPGTRLTVL.

In its sample, this clonotype was seen once. The chain recombines TRBV6-6 with TRBJ1-5; D is undetermined. Germline CDR1 and CDR2: MNHNY and SVGAGI (reference sequence). V was clipped by 6 bases and J by 3 bases, with 21 bases between them. This CDR3 is 17 amino acids long. The CDR3 here is CASSLHLEDRFNQPQHF. CDR3 in DNA: TGTGCCAGCAGCCTCCACCTGGAGGATCGCTTCAATCAGCCCCAGCATTTT.

Of note for this clonotype: Because it lacks the conserved phenylalanine or tryptophan at the end, this CDR3 is likely a read error. The genes are TRBV6-1 and TRBJ1-4, with D unclear. CDR1 is MNHNS and CDR2 is SASEGT in the germline V gene. The CDR3 has 16 residues. Trimming stripped 2 bases from V and 4 bases from J, with 14 bases between. In nucleotides, the CDR3 is TGTGCCAGCAGTGAATTAGTCAGACCAAATAATGAAAAACTGTTTTTA. Amino acid sequence: CASSELVRPNNEKLFL.

The chain joins TRBV4-2 to TRBJ2-3; D remains ambiguous. The V gene lost 4 bases and the J gene lost 4 bases, with 15 bases spanning the gap. The CDR3 length is 15 residues. CDR1 is LGHNA and CDR2 is YNFKEQ in the germline V gene. CDR3 nucleotide sequence: TGTGCCAGCAGCCCTAAGGCTGGAATCGCAGATACGCAGTATTTT. Its translation is CASSPKAGIADTQYF.

Of note for this clonotype: A junction end diverges from the germline sequence, so it may reflect a read error. This chain links TRBV7-9 with TRBJ1-4, with a possible D match to TRBD1 (5 bases). The CDR3 has 14 residues. CDR1 and CDR2 from the germline V gene are SEHNR and FQNEAQ (reference sequence). The CDR3 here is CAGSLGTDVEKLYF. The CDR3 bases are TGTGCCGGCAGCTTAGGGACTGATGTTGAAAAACTGTATTTT.

This clonotype has ten or more counts. The chain couples TRBV5-1 to TRBJ1-3; D remains ambiguous. This CDR3 is 14 amino acids long. Germline V CDR1 and CDR2: SGHRS, YFSETQ. The V end lost 0 bases, the J end lost 2 bases, and 6 bases lay between the germline ends. Written as DNA, the CDR3 is TGCGCCAGCAGCTTGGGAGACGCTGGAAACACCATATATTTT. Protein sequence: CASSLGDAGNTIYF.

The V and J genes are TRBV11-2 and TRBJ2-3, with TRBD2 matching 9 bases. Germline V gene data show CDR1 as SGHAT and CDR2 as FQNNGV. The V gene end was trimmed by 6 bases and the J gene end by 7 bases; junction bases not matched to a gene: 11. The CDR3 sequence is 15 residues long. For the CDR3, the DNA is TGTGCCAGCAGAGATAGCGGGAGATCTACAAATACGCAGTATTTT. It codes for CASRDSGRSTNTQYF.

On this clonotype itself: One junction end does not reproduce the germline sequence, and a read error may be involved. The chain recombines TRBV6-6 with TRBJ1-1; a possible D gene is TRBD1 (6 bases). The germline CDR1 and CDR2 sequences are MNHNY and SVGAGI (reference sequence). The CDR3 extends over 14 amino acids. CDR3 DNA: TGTCCCAGCACTCTACAGGGTCCTAACACTGAAGCTTTCTTT. It is translated as CPSTLQGPNTEAFF.

This clonotype was counted a single time. J is TRBJ2-7 and V is TRBV10-2, with a weak D call TRBD2 (5 bases). The CDR3 loop spans 14 amino acids. Per the germline V gene, CDR1 is WSHSY and CDR2 is SAAADI. The CDR3 nucleotides read TGCGCTACATACACGATAGGAGGTACCTACGAGCAGTACTTC. This codes for CATYTIGGTYEQYF.

Points on this clonotype: A read error may explain this, as a much larger clone is one base away. The rearrangement links TRBV15 to TRBJ2-7; no reliable D call. From germline, CDR1 is LNHNV and CDR2 YYDKDF (reference sequence). The CDR3 length is 13 residues. Trimming pared 6 bases from V and 3 bases from J, leaving 12 bases between. The CDR3 is CATRGNSLYEQYF. DNA for the CDR3: TGTGCCACCAGGGGAAATAGTCTCTACGAGCAGTACTTC.

Points on this clonotype: Compared with germline, one end of the junction differs, possibly owing to a read error. V is TRBV29-1 and J is TRBJ2-3; 9 bases are a match to TRBD1. Germline V gene data show CDR1 as SQVTM and CDR2 as ANQGSEA. The CDR3 is made up of 14 amino acids. CDR3 in amino acids: CSVSGTGSSDTLYF. The CDR3 nucleotides are TGCAGTGTTTCCGGGACAGGGTCGTCAGATACGCTGTATTTT.

To note about this clonotype: At one end, the junction sequence differs from germline, possibly due to a read error. V is TRBV2 and J is TRBJ2-6; D possibly corresponds to TRBD1 (5 bases). The CDR3 consists of 12 residues. Germline V gene sequence: CDR1 SNHLY, CDR2 FYNNEI. The CDR3: CASSAGANVVTF. For the CDR3, the DNA is TGTGCCAGCAGTGCTGGGGCCAACGTCGTGACTTTC.

Comments on this clonotype: Since no conserved phenylalanine or tryptophan closes the CDR3, a read error is the likely cause. This chain joins TRBV28 and TRBJ1-2, with 9 bases that match TRBD1. CDR3 length equals 17 residues. The V gene's germline CDR1 is MDHEN and CDR2 SYDVKM. CDR3 coding DNA: TGTGCCAGCAGTTTCGCCGGGACAGGGATTCTCTACTATGTCTACACCTTG. Amino acid sequence: CASSFAGTGILYYVYTL.

Regarding this clonotype: The CDR3 end shows no conserved phenylalanine or tryptophan, and so a read error is likely. It is unclear where the CDR3 begins or ends on the DNA, so no DNA is shown, and the CDR3 is as TCRdb lists it. V is TRBV6-5 and J is TRBJ1-2; the tabulated D call, TRBD1, remains unverified against the DNA. Germline CDR1 reads MNHEY; CDR2 reads SVGAGI. The CDR3 contains 16 residues when both ends are counted. The CDR3 here is CASSRRPGQGVLACTS.

Notes on this clonotype: The junction shows a germline mismatch at one end, possibly a read error. The V gene is TRBV6-1, the J gene TRBJ1-5; perhaps TRBD1 as D (5 bases). Germline V gene data show CDR1 as MNHNS and CDR2 as SASEGT. The length of the CDR3 is 15 residues. CDR3 coding DNA: TGCGCCAGCAATGTGGACATGGGCTGGAATCAGCCCCAGCATTTT. Amino acids: CASNVDMGWNQPQHF.

Turning to this clonotype: This may be a read error, as it is one base from a much larger clone. V and J are TRBV29-1 and TRBJ1-5; 7 bases are shared with TRBD1. This CDR3 contains 13 residues. CDR1 is SQVTM, CDR2 ANQGSEA, per germline. CDR3 protein: CSIMGQSNQSQHF. The CDR3 nucleotides are TGCAGCATTATGGGACAGTCTAATCAGTCCCAGCATTTT.

This chain links TRBV30 with TRBJ2-1; TRBD1 might be the D (6 bases). CDR1 is GTSNPN, CDR2 SVGIG, per germline (reference sequence). The CDR3 runs to 14 residues. V was shortened by 2 bases and J by 13 bases, with 21 bases between the two germline ends. As DNA, the CDR3 is TGTGCCTGGAGTAAGGGGGACCACATAACTGAACAGTTCTTC. Encoded protein: CAWSKGDHITEQFF.

This chain joins TRBV5-5 and TRBJ2-7, with D perhaps TRBD1 (5 bases). Per the germline V gene, CDR1 is SGHKS and CDR2 is YYEKEE (reference sequence). V was cut by 4 bases and J by 0 bases, with 14 bases left in between. This CDR3 has 15 amino acids. CDR3 nucleotides: TGTGCCAGCAGCATGTCACAGGTTAGCTCCTACGAGCAGTACTTC. This translates into CASSMSQVSSYEQYF. Looking up the rest from reference TRBV5-5 and TRBJ2-7 gives the full variable domain: DAGVTQSPTHLIKTRGQQVTLRCSPISGHKSVSWYQQVLGQGPQFIFQYYEKEERGRGNFPDRFSARQFPNYSSELNVNALLLGDSALYLCASSMSQVSSYEQYFGPGTRLTVT.

This clonotype was recorded only once. A read error may produce the germline difference seen at one junction end. The J gene is TRBJ2-5, the V gene TRBV4-2; a weak D match, TRBD1 (5 bases). Germline CDR1 reads LGHNA; CDR2 reads YNFKEQ. The CDR3 is 14 amino acids. The CDR3 coding sequence is TGTGCCAGCAGCCGAGATCCAGGGCCGCAGACCCGGTACTTC. Protein: CASSRDPGPQTRYF.

Comment on this clonotype: Lacking the conserved final phenylalanine or tryptophan, this CDR3 likely reflects a read error. V and J are TRBV4-3 and TRBJ2-1; no clear D gene. This CDR3 spans 19 amino acids. Germline-derived CDR1 and CDR2 are LGHNA and YSLEER. Written as DNA, the CDR3 is TGCGCCAGCAGCCAACTCGCACATCAGGACGTGGCACACTACAATGAACAGTTCTTA. This translates into CASSQLAHQDVAHYNEQFL.

A note on this clonotype: Being one base from a much bigger clone, this may be a read error. The CDR3 bases are TGTGCCTGGAGGTTTGGTCCTGTCGCTGGAAACACCATATATTTT. It yields the protein CAWRFGPVAGNTIYF. The chain recombines TRBV30 with TRBJ1-3; D not certain. The CDR3 consists of 15 residues. CDR1 is GTSNPN, CDR2 SVGIG, per germline (reference sequence). V was cut by 3 bases and J by 2 bases, with 14 bases left in between.

The chain carries TRBV20-1 and TRBJ2-7; D ambiguous. Germline V lookup: CDR1 DFQATT, CDR2 SNEGSKA (reference sequence). The CDR3 covers 17 residues. The germline V and J ends were trimmed by 1 base and 4 bases, with 23 bases remaining between them. The CDR3 DNA sequence: TGCAGTGCTAGAGGGCCCGGGTCAAGCAGGAGTTGGTACGAGCAGTACTTC. It encodes CSARGPGSSRSWYEQYF.

For this clonotype: Without the conserved terminal phenylalanine or tryptophan, this CDR3 likely stems from a read error. The gene calls are TRBV29-1 and TRBJ2-7; 11 nucleotides match TRBD2. The CDR3 totals 14 residues. CDR1 SQVTM and CDR2 ANQGSEA come from the germline V gene. The chain's CDR3 is CSVRASGRSHDQYL. In DNA, the CDR3 is TGCAGCGTCCGGGCTAGCGGGAGGAGCCACGATCAGTACTTA.

Remarks on this clonotype: Mismatch with germline at one junction end may stem from a read error. The rearrangement joins TRBV6-6 to TRBJ2-1; TRBD2 is a possible D gene (6 bases). The CDR3 runs to 15 residues. Germline V CDR1 and CDR2: MNHNY, SVGAGI (reference sequence). The CDR3 DNA is TGTGCCAGCAGAAAGGCCGGGACTGCTAACAATGAGCTGTTCTTC. Encoded protein: CASRKAGTANNELFF.